This TCR beta chain is drawn from a study of CD8 T cells in Susac syndrome. Random hexamers were used to reverse transcribe about 0.5 to 1 ug of RNA. Each CDR3 protein gets one entry after TCRdb re-called the immunoSEQ multiplex PCR reads with MiXCR. Of about 200,000 distinct CDR3 sequences in the sample, about 93% were seen once. This CDR3 has 13 amino acids. V lost 7 bases and J 2 bases, leaving 10 bases between the germline ends. Worth noting for this clonotype: Its antigen is currently unknown.

Study observations and caveats: It was acknowledged in the study that its TCR sequencing and HLA analysis involved a relatively small number of individuals.

TCR beta from blood CD8+ and CD4+ T cells was sequenced. The authors negatively isolated CD8+ and CD4+ T cells and FACS-enriched TEMRA cells. The chain recombines TRBV12-3 or TRBV12-4 with TRBJ2-3; D unclear. The source of this sequence is a human donor with multiple sclerosis. The sequenced sample was CD8+ T cells from PBMCs. The DNA of the CDR3 is TGTGCCAGCAACCGCGACAACACAGATACGCAGTATTTT. Translated: CASNRDNTDTQYF.